This is a list of T cell receptor beta chains from one sample in a study of technical replicates of blood from a few donors. TCRdb's copy holds only in-frame clones and misses some; the assay was immunoSEQ multiplex PCR. This sample yields more than 65,000 clones, of which 92% are seen a single time; around 0.41% belongs to the top ten. The sample taken for sequencing was T cells isolated from PBMCs. These receptors all stem from a human donor in good health. Each CDR3 is given with its conserved first and last residue. D genes are given only for firm matches. A clone size is listed for some rows: how often the clone was seen (once, few, many), or a class if it is expanded.

TRBJ2-2 TRBD1 once TRBV30 CAYRTGINTGELFF TGTGCCTACCGGACAGGGATAAACACCGGGGAGCTGTTTTTT
TRBJ2-7 - - TRBV9 CASSVDRNSYEQYF TGTGCCAGCAGCGTAGACAGAAACTCCTACGAGCAGTACTTC
TRBJ1-2 - - TRBV7-9 CASSSGLNGYTF TGTGCCAGCAGCTCGGGACTGAATGGCTACACCTTC
TRBJ1-5 - few TRBV4-1 CASSQEGRQPQHF TGCGCCAGCAGCCAAGAAGGCAGGCAGCCCCAGCATTTT
TRBJ2-3 TRBD2 - TRBV9 CASSVGVGGIADTQYF TGTGCCAGCAGCGTAGGGGTGGGAGGGATTGCAGATACGCAGTATTTT
TRBJ2-1 TRBD2 - TRBV2 CASSEGGNEQFF TGTGCCAGCAGTGAGGGGGGGAATGAGCAGTTCTTC
TRBJ2-1 TRBD2 - TRBV6-5 CATRTSGSSYNEQFF TGTGCCACCCGCACTAGCGGGAGCTCCTACAATGAGCAGTTCTTC
TRBJ1-5 TRBD1 - TRBV6-5 CASSFLTGDQPQHF TGTGCCAGCAGTTTTCTGACAGGGGATCAGCCCCAGCATTTT
TRBJ1-4 - - TRBV5-1 CASSLQDAGINEKLFF TGCGCCAGCAGCTTGCAGGATGCGGGAATTAATGAAAAACTGTTTTTT
TRBJ1-1 - - TRBV27 CASSRIDLAATEAFF TGTGCCAGCAGTCGAATAGACTTAGCTGCCACTGAAGCTTTCTTT
TRBJ1-1 TRBD1 - TRBV6-1 CASRSDRVDTEAFF TGTGCCAGCAGGTCCGACAGGGTTGACACTGAAGCTTTCTTT